This T cell receptor (beta chain) was captured in a study of beta chain features in type 1 diabetes. Whole-study results and caveats: Type 1 diabetes patients had moderately but significantly shorter TCRB CDR3s in all four CD4+ subsets.

Expressed TCRB transcripts were sequenced, since all the RNA that had been isolated was reverse transcribed. Assay used: immunoSEQ multiplex PCR; TCRdb lists only in-frame clones, some missing. The repertoire holds 310,000 or so clones, with 15% as singletons. For this clone: Its target is not known.

The CDR3 is made up of 14 amino acids. Looked up from germline, CDR1 is SGHAT and CDR2 is FQDESV (reference sequence). Unmatched junction bases numbered 5, after V lost 5 bases and J lost 3 bases. The sample was naive CD4+ T cells from blood. The rearrangement uses TRBV11-1 and TRBJ2-7, with TRBD1 matching 9 bases. This sequence originates from a man aged 18 to 35 with type 1 diabetes. CDR3 sequence (DNA): TGTGCCAGCAGCCCCGGACAGGGGAACTACGAGCAGTACTTC. Translation: CASSPGQGNYEQYF.